One sample yielded the 3 T cell receptor beta chains listed below, sequenced in a study of control samples from healthy donors and cancer patients. Libraries were prepared by immunoSEQ multiplex PCR; TCRdb keeps only in-frame clonotypes and omits some of them. The table shows about 89,000 clones, with over 75% occurring only once. Sequencing was done on a sample of blood. The receptors stem from a woman between 40 and 55 years old in good health.

This sequence joins TRBV30 and TRBJ1-2; D is unresolved. The CDR3 is 11 amino acids. The germline V and J ends were trimmed by 8 bases and 3 bases, with 10 bases remaining between them. In germline, CDR1 is GTSNPN, CDR2 SVGIG (reference sequence). CDR3 region: CARTYDYGYTF. In DNA form, the CDR3 reads TGTGCCCGGACCTATGACTATGGCTACACCTTC.

V gene TRBV5-1 combines with J gene TRBJ1-1, with TRBD1 identical over 8 bases. The CDR3 covers 15 residues. Germline loops: CDR1 SGHRS, CDR2 YFSETQ. The trim removed 4 bases at V and 5 bases at J, leaving 10 bases unmatched. The CDR3 is CASSLNGQGGTEAFF. The DNA for the CDR3 is TGCGCCAGCAGCCTAAACGGACAGGGCGGAACTGAAGCTTTCTTT.

This sequence joins TRBV6-5 and TRBJ2-2, with 8 bases matching TRBD1. CDR3 length: 14 amino acids. The V gene's germline CDR1 is MNHEY and CDR2 SVGAGI. V shed 2 bases, J shed 6 bases, and the junction held 2 bases outside the gene matches. CDR3 DNA sequence: TGTGCCAGCAGTTACCAGGGGGCGGCCGGGGAGCTGTTTTTT. Translated, it gives CASSYQGAAGELFF.